This is a list of T cell receptor beta chains from one sample in a study of esophageal squamous cell carcinoma under preoperative chemotherapy. TCRdb re-derived calls from the PCR reads in MiXCR, one entry per CDR3 protein. The sample consists of about 16,000 distinct CDR3 sequences, around 47% of them appearing once. The material was obtained from a patient given preoperative chemotherapy. These receptors were collected from a human donor with esophageal squamous cell carcinoma. The donor label of this sample is uncertain. Each CDR3 is given with its conserved first and last residue. A D gene is named only where the DNA matches it firmly. Not every row has a clone size; where given, it reads once, few, many or a size class.

clone size | J gene | V gene | D gene | CDR3 DNA | CDR3 protein
- | TRBJ2-5 | TRBV7-9 | - | TGTGCCAGCAGCTTAGTCGGAGGCGGGGAGACCCAGTACTTC | CASSLVGGGETQYF
many | TRBJ2-3 | TRBV11-3 | - | TGTGCCAGCAGCTTGGGGGGCACTAGCACAGATACGCAGTATTTT | CASSLGGTSTDTQYF
- | TRBJ2-1 | TRBV5-4 | TRBD2 | TGTGCCAGCAGCTTATTAGCGGGGAGGGGTGAGCAGTTCTTC | CASSLLAGRGEQFF
- | TRBJ2-7 | TRBV10-3 | TRBD1 | TGTGCCATCAGTGCTTATAGGGGACAGGGGGACGAGCAGTACTTC | CAISAYRGQGDEQYF
- | TRBJ2-7 | TRBV7-3 | TRBD1 | TGTGCCAGCAGCTTAACCGGGACAGGGACGAACCCGGGGGACGACGAGCAGTACTTC | CASSLTGTGTNPGDDEQYF
- | TRBJ2-4 | TRBV7-2 | - | TGTGCCAGCAGCCAGGACGTAATAGCCAAAGACACCCAGTACTTC | CASSQDVIAKDTQYF
many | TRBJ1-1 | TRBV6-5 | TRBD1 | TGTGCCAGCAGTTCGTCGGGGACAGGGGATACTGAAGCTTTCTTT | CASSSSGTGDTEAFF
many | TRBJ2-1 | TRBV7-8 | - | TGTGCCAGCAGCTTAGCGCGGGGCAATGAGCAGTTCTTC | CASSLARGNEQFF
- | TRBJ2-7 | TRBV11-2 | - | TGTGCCAGCGGCTTTGGGGGCCGCGACCCAGATACGCAGTACTTC | CASGFGGRDPDTQYF
- | TRBJ2-5 | TRBV5-4 | - | TGTGCCAGCAGCGCGACCCCCGAAGAGACCCAGTACTTC | CASSATPEETQYF
many | TRBJ2-1 | TRBV7-9 | TRBD2 | TGTGCCAGCAGCTTAGGATTTTGGGGGGAGGGCAATGAGCAGTTCTTC | CASSLGFWGEGNEQFF
- | TRBJ2-3 | TRBV12-3/TRBV12-4 | - | TGTGCGGGGAGTGGGGGAGGCGGGCAAGATACGCAGTACTTT | CAGSGGGGQDTQYF
once | TRBJ2-4 | TRBV7-2 | - | TGTGCCAGGGGGCTGTGGCTCAAAGATATTCAGTATTTC | CARGLWLKDIQYF
- | TRBJ2-3 | TRBV7-3 | - | TGTGCCCGCGGCGCGGGGAGGGGGGCCAAAGATACGCAGTATTTT | CARGAGRGAKDTQYF